The 11 T cell receptor beta chains listed next were all sequenced from one sample in a study of cytomegalovirus exposure and HLA in healthy donors (dated by TCRdb to about 2017). The library was prepared using the immunoSEQ multiplex PCR assay. For the multiplex PCR, a mixture combining 60 forward primers for TCR Vbeta segments and 13 reverse primers for TCR Jbeta segments was used. The clones in this table, taken by TCRdb from immuneACCESS, are in-frame only. Not every clone is retained; where verified, under half of the shortfall comes from an unresolved V gene, and the cause of the rest is unknown. In all, the sample holds some 160,000 clones, and roughly 80% of those were seen once. The top ten constitute roughly 3.4% of the sample. Material: PBMCs. All receptors come from a male donor in good health and CMV-seronegative.

The J gene is TRBJ2-3, the V gene TRBV5-1; 7 bases line up with TRBD1. Germline V gene data show CDR1 as SGHRS and CDR2 as YFSETQ. J was trimmed by 6 bases and V by 2 bases; bases with no gene match: 9. The CDR3 has 15 residues. The CDR3 loop is CASSFGTAATDTQYF. The CDR3 DNA follows: TGCGCCAGCAGCTTTGGGACAGCTGCTACGGATACGCAGTATTTT.

The chain couples TRBV4-2 to TRBJ2-1; 10 bases align to TRBD1. The CDR3 extends over 16 amino acids. The germline V gene has CDR1 LGHNA and CDR2 YNFKEQ. J lost 6 bases, V lost 3 bases, and 8 bases had no gene match. The DNA for the CDR3 is TGTGCCAGCAGCCACCAGACAGGGGGCGGTGTCAATGAGCAGTTCTTC. The encoded protein is CASSHQTGGGVNEQFF.

The chain recombines TRBV9 with TRBJ2-7, with D possibly TRBD1 on 6 matching bases. The CDR3 is made up of 13 amino acids. Trimming removed 0 bases from V and 5 bases from J, with 9 bases in between. Germline V gene sequence: CDR1 SGDLS, CDR2 YYNGEE. The chain's CDR3 is CASSVGGPNEQYF. In nucleotides, the CDR3 is TGTGCCAGCAGCGTAGGGGGGCCTAACGAGCAGTACTTC.

The V call is TRBV6-1, the J call TRBJ1-4; D ambiguous. The CDR3 loop spans 13 amino acids. Trimming cost V 7 bases and J 0 bases, with 6 bases left between them. Germline V gene sequence: CDR1 MNHNS, CDR2 SASEGT. This CDR3 is CASTRSTNEKLFF. The CDR3, as DNA: TGTGCCAGCACCCGTTCAACTAATGAAAAACTGTTTTTT.

V gene TRBV11-2 combines with J gene TRBJ2-1, with 14 bases matching TRBD2. J gave up 12 bases and V 5 bases, and 21 bases lay outside the gene matches. Per germline, CDR1 SGHAT and CDR2 FQNNGV. The CDR3 runs 19 residues. The DNA of the CDR3 is TGTGCCAGCAGCGCATCCGGGACTAGCGGGGGAGACCCTACAATGAGGCAGTTCTTC. As protein: CASSASGTSGGDPTMRQFF.

The J gene is TRBJ1-2, the V gene TRBV7-3, with 7 bases fitting TRBD1. After removal of 5 bases from V and 1 base from J, the junction contained 4 bases not matched to a gene. Germline CDR1 and CDR2: SGHTA and FQGTGA. The length of the CDR3 is 14 residues. In DNA form, the CDR3 reads TGTGCCAGCAGCCTCACAGGGGATAACTATGGCTACACCTTC. Its protein is CASSLTGDNYGYTF.

The chain recombines TRBV10-2 with TRBJ2-1; D possibly corresponds to TRBD2 (5 bases). The CDR3 is 15 amino acids. The germline V gene encodes CDR1 WSHSY and CDR2 SAAADI. V shed 3 bases and J shed 0 bases, with 9 bases lying between them. The CDR3 is CASSEGGPSYNEQFF. CDR3 nucleotide sequence: TGCGCCAGCAGTGAAGGCGGGCCCTCCTACAATGAGCAGTTCTTC.

This clone was seen more than once but under ten times. The V call is TRBV25-1, the J call TRBJ1-5; 12 positions match TRBD1. Looked up from germline, CDR1 is MGHDK and CDR2 is SYGVNS. The CDR3 consists of 14 residues. The V segment lost 6 bases and the J segment 6 bases; nucleotides outside the gene matches: 3. CDR3 sequence reads: CASSGTGGFQPQHF. For the CDR3, the DNA is TGTGCCAGCAGCGGGACAGGGGGCTTTCAGCCCCAGCATTTT.

This clone was observed a handful of times. V gene TRBV6-5 combines with J gene TRBJ1-2, with TRBD1 identical over 9 bases. The length of the CDR3 is 15 residues. The trim removed 2 bases at V and 3 bases at J, leaving 4 bases unmatched. Germline assignment: CDR1 MNHEY and CDR2 SVGAGI. The CDR3 spells CASSYQGQGYYGYTF. CDR3 sequence (DNA): TGTGCCAGCAGTTACCAGGGACAGGGATACTATGGCTACACCTTC.

V is TRBV29-1 and J is TRBJ2-5; 10 bases agree with TRBD2. Germline V gene sequence: CDR1 SQVTM, CDR2 ANQGSEA. This CDR3 contains 17 residues. V shed 2 bases, J shed 1 base, and the junction held 10 bases outside the gene matches. CDR3 bases: TGCAGCGTTGAACGGGTAGCGGGGGGCCAGCCCCAAGAGACCCAGTACTTC. As protein: CSVERVAGGQPQETQYF. The full variable domain, rest sourced from reference TRBV29-1 and TRBJ2-5, is SAVISQKPSRDICQRGTSLTIQCQVDSQVTMMFWYRQQPGQSLTLIATANQGSEATYESGFVIDKFPISRPNLTFSTLTVSNMSPEDSSIYLCSVERVAGGQPQETQYFGPGTRLLVL.

The chain couples TRBV2 to TRBJ2-5, with 7 bases lining up with TRBD1. The CDR3 is 13 residues long. After removal of 6 bases from V and 11 bases from J, the junction contained 12 bases not matched to a gene. Looked up from germline, CDR1 is SNHLY and CDR2 is FYNNEI. DNA of the CDR3: TGTGCCAGCAGGAGGGGGCAGTCTATGGAGCAGTACTTC. This sequence encodes CASRRGQSMEQYF. Looking up the rest from reference TRBV2 and TRBJ2-5 gives the full variable domain: EPEVTQTPSHQVTQMGQEVILRCVPISNHLYFYWYRQILGQKVEFLVSFYNNEISEKSEIFDDQFSVERPDGSNFTLKIRSTKLEDSAMYFCASRRGQSMEQYFGPGTRLLVL.